This TCR beta chain was sequenced during a study of blood T cell repertoires in COVID-19. The table came from immunoSEQ multiplex PCR; TCRdb's copy has only in-frame clones and leaves some out. This repertoire shows a few hundred thousand clones, more than 70% found once; its top ten account for 3%. Germline-derived CDR1 and CDR2 are SGHTA and FQGNSA. CDR3 length equals 16 residues. V lost 2 bases to trimming and J lost 1 base; unmatched junction nucleotides: 5. Sequencing used peripheral blood. The TCR comes from a woman aged 30 to 39 with COVID-19, enrolled during active disease. V usage is TRBV7-2 and J usage is TRBJ2-1; 7 bases agree with TRBD2. CDR3 loop: CASSLLAGVSYNEQFF. Here the CDR3 DNA reads TGTGCCAGCAGCTTACTGGCGGGAGTGTCCTACAATGAGCAGTTCTTC. Full variable domain (rest looked up from reference TRBV7-2 and TRBJ2-1): GAGVSQSPSNKVTEKGKDVELRCDPISGHTALYWYRQSLGQGLEFLIYFQGNSAPDKSGLPSDRFSAERTGGSVSTLTIQRTQQEDSAVYLCASSLLAGVSYNEQFFGPGTRLTVL.